The rows below give T cell receptor beta chains drawn from one sample of a study of T cells in Graves' hyperthyroidism and ophthalmopathy. TCRdb processed the multiplex PCR reads anew with MiXCR; each CDR3 protein has one entry. The sample records about 540,000 distinct CDR3 sequences, more than 45% being singletons. Sequencing input: peripheral blood or thyroid tissue (not recorded which). The receptors derive from a woman aged 18 to 35 with Graves' hyperthyroidism. CDR3s include the opening cysteine and the closing phenylalanine or tryptophan.

CDR3: CASTMGTTNYGYTF
J: TRBJ1-2
V: TRBV6-1

CDR3: CSANRVRSDQPQYF
J: TRBJ2-5
V: TRBV20-1

CDR3: CASSAGPTGAYEQYF
J: TRBJ2-7
V: TRBV5-1

CDR3: CATSLKRGLTDTQYF
J: TRBJ2-3
V: TRBV24-1

CDR3: CSTRDIGGEQYF
J: TRBJ2-7
V: TRBV20-1

CDR3: CASSSYSATNEKLFF
J: TRBJ1-4
V: TRBV7-9

CDR3: CASSLAGLAGVGKYF
J: TRBJ2-7
V: TRBV28

CDR3: CASSVGSSGPNTGELFF
J: TRBJ2-2
V: TRBV9

CDR3: CSVVLGDREEKLFF
J: TRBJ1-4
V: TRBV29-1

CDR3: CASSLVRGRTEAFF
J: TRBJ1-1
V: TRBV5-1

CDR3: CSAGTSGRALNEQYF
J: TRBJ2-7
V: TRBV29-1

CDR3: CASSLGLGSNYGYTF
J: TRBJ1-2
V: TRBV7-9

CDR3: CASSSRTSVNTGELFF
J: TRBJ2-2
V: TRBV5-4

CDR3: CSAAFQQSYEQYF
J: TRBJ2-7
V: TRBV20-1

CDR3: CAISEPGTVLNGYTF
J: TRBJ1-2
V: TRBV10-3

CDR3: CASSRDRGGGNTIYF
J: TRBJ1-3
V: TRBV7-2

CDR3: CASSPLAGADNEQFF
J: TRBJ2-1
V: TRBV5-1

CDR3: CASTTPMMGEGYTF
J: TRBJ1-2
V: TRBV19

CDR3: CASSLRYRQGASLNYGYTF
J: TRBJ1-2
V: TRBV5-6

CDR3: CASSQVGALAAGANEQYF
J: TRBJ2-7
V: TRBV4-2

CDR3: CSAITRDSPREQYF
J: TRBJ2-7
V: TRBV20-1

CDR3: CSATVYSNQPQHF
J: TRBJ1-5
V: TRBV20-1

CDR3: CASSTALSTDTQYF
J: TRBJ2-3
V: TRBV9

CDR3: CASSLDRAGGEKLFF
J: TRBJ1-4
V: TRBV7-2

CDR3: CASSQSWSGEKLFF
J: TRBJ1-4
V: TRBV4-1

CDR3: CASSLRGIPLSNQPQHF
J: TRBJ1-5
V: TRBV6-6

CDR3: CATSSHRGSNGELF
J: TRBJ1-5
V: TRBV15

CDR3: CSASLRDSRYSGANVLTF
J: TRBJ2-6
V: TRBV20-1

CDR3: CASSQGAETQYF
J: TRBJ2-5
V: TRBV12-3/TRBV12-4

CDR3: CSARDLGLGYTF
J: TRBJ1-2
V: TRBV20-1

CDR3: CASSVQQGPNEKLFF
J: TRBJ1-4
V: TRBV9

CDR3: CATSRAIGGQETQYF
J: TRBJ2-5
V: TRBV15

CDR3: CASSHSGTSYEQYF
J: TRBJ2-7
V: TRBV12-3/TRBV12-4

CDR3: CASLEGSEQYF
J: TRBJ2-7
V: TRBV27

CDR3: CASSLSRVSNQPQHF
J: TRBJ1-5
V: TRBV27

CDR3: CASSLVVGTRGNTIYF
J: TRBJ1-3
V: TRBV5-5

CDR3: CSARGVREIPQETQYF
J: TRBJ2-5
V: TRBV20-1